The 17 T cell receptor beta chains below were found in one sample sequenced in a study of T cell responses to AZD1222 COVID-19 vaccine. Assay: immunoSEQ multiplex PCR; the TCRdb copy retains only in-frame clones and omits some. The sample includes more than 95,000 clones, 92% of them seen just once. This specimen consisted of peripheral blood, obtained on day 0 of AZD1222 vaccination. The receptors originated from an adult in good health.

The chain recombines TRBV21-1 with TRBJ1-1; the table gives TRBD1 as D, unverified against the DNA. TRBV21-1 is tagged as a pseudogene. This CDR3 is built from 17 residues. The CDR3 sequence: CASSKALTGHKNTEAFF. CDR3 nucleotides: TGTGCCAGCAGCAAAGCGTTAACGGGACATAAGAACACTGAAGCTTTCTTT.

The chain has TRBV18 and TRBJ2-6; the D is unclear. This CDR3 spans 13 amino acids. Germline V CDR1 and CDR2: KGHSH, LQKENI. V lost 5 bases to trimming and J lost 2 bases, with 4 bases between them. The CDR3 here is CASSGTGANVLTF. The CDR3 nucleotides read TGTGCCAGCTCAGGGACTGGGGCCAACGTCCTGACTTTC.

The chain combines TRBV6-1 with TRBJ2-5; D is ambiguous. The CDR3 is made up of 13 amino acids. Between the trimmed V and J ends, which lost 1 base and 4 bases, there was a span of 7 bases. Germline V gene sequence: CDR1 MNHNS, CDR2 SASEGT. CDR3 loop: CASSEDRGETQYF. In DNA, the CDR3 is TGTGCCAGCAGTGAAGATAGAGGAGAGACCCAGTACTTC.

This rearrangement joins TRBV12-3 or TRBV12-4 to TRBJ2-1; D gene unclear. Trimming took off 1 base at V and 1 base at J, with 2 bases between the two ends. The CDR3 extends over 13 amino acids. CDR3: CASSLVSYNEQFF. CDR3 nucleotide sequence: TGTGCCAGCAGTTTAGTTTCCTACAATGAGCAGTTCTTC.

This rearrangement joins TRBV5-1 to TRBJ2-3; maybe TRBD2 (6 bases). Germline assignment: CDR1 SGHRS and CDR2 YFSETQ. Trimming removed 2 bases from V and 0 bases from J, with 13 bases in between. CDR3 length equals 16 residues. CDR3 sequence (DNA): TGCGCCAGCAGCTTTACTTTAGCGGCTAGCACAGATACGCAGTATTTT. Translating it yields CASSFTLAASTDTQYF.

This chain connects TRBV3-1 (or the pseudogene TRBV3-2) to TRBJ1-2, with TRBD1 matching 11 bases. CDR3 length: 14 amino acids. V trimming: 4 bases; J trimming: 8 bases; junction bases outside the gene matches: 6. The germline CDR1 and CDR2 sequences are LGHDT and YNNKEL (reference sequence). CDR3 DNA: TGTGCCAGCAGCCTTAGGGGACAGGGGGGCGGCTACACCTTC. It codes for CASSLRGQGGGYTF.

The chain recombines TRBV6-1 with TRBJ2-2; D call uncertain. Trimming removed 1 base from V and 4 bases from J, with 13 bases in between. CDR3 size: 16 residues. The germline CDR1 and CDR2 sequences are MNHNS and SASEGT. The CDR3, as DNA: TGTGCCAGCAGTGAAGATGAACTAATAGCCACCGGGGAGCTGTTTTTT. Protein sequence: CASSEDELIATGELFF.

The chain carries TRBV9 and TRBJ2-3; 9 nucleotides line up with TRBD1. The germline V gene encodes CDR1 SGDLS and CDR2 YYNGEE. CDR3 length: 17 residues. The J segment lost 4 bases and the V segment lost 4 bases, leaving 13 bases of the junction unmatched. This CDR3 reads CASSTGQGTFIPDTQYF. The DNA for the CDR3 is TGTGCCAGCAGCACGGGACAGGGTACCTTTATCCCAGATACGCAGTATTTT. The whole variable domain, filled in from reference TRBV9 and TRBJ2-3, reads DSGVTQTPKHLITATGQRVTLRCSPRSGDLSVYWYQQSLDQGLQFLIQYYNGEERAKGNILERFSAQQFPDLHSELNLSSLELGDSALYFCASSTGQGTFIPDTQYFGPGTRLTVL.

This sequence joins TRBV2 and TRBJ1-1; TRBD1 is a possible D gene (5 bases). This CDR3 region has 11 residues. CDR1 and CDR2 from the germline V gene are SNHLY and FYNNEI. Deletions cut 10 bases from V and 6 bases from J, with 12 bases between. The CDR3 loop is CATGSGSEAFF. The CDR3 bases are TGTGCCACAGGGTCAGGGTCTGAAGCTTTCTTT.

This clone came up a few times. The gene calls are TRBV29-1 and TRBJ2-7; tentative D call: TRBD1 (6 bases). Germline V CDR1 and CDR2: SQVTM, ANQGSEA. Between the trimmed V and J ends, which lost 5 bases and 4 bases, there was a span of 15 bases. This CDR3 region has 13 residues. CDR3 loop: CSVITDREYEQYF. The CDR3 region has the DNA TGCAGCGTTATCACGGACAGAGAATACGAGCAGTACTTC.

The V and J genes are TRBV5-6 and TRBJ2-3, with 9 bases that match TRBD2. Trimming at V came to 0 bases and at J to 7 bases, leaving 6 bases not matched to a gene. CDR3 length: 15 amino acids. The germline CDR1 and CDR2 sequences are SGHDT and YYEEEE. The CDR3 region is CASSLASGTGYTQYF. The CDR3 DNA follows: TGTGCCAGCAGCTTGGCTAGCGGGACTGGGTATACGCAGTATTTT.

The V call is TRBV2, the J call TRBJ2-2, with 9 positions matching TRBD1. This CDR3 has 15 residues. Germline V gene sequence: CDR1 SNHLY, CDR2 FYNNEI. Germline trimming cut 8 bases from V and 5 bases from J; bases unmatched to any gene: 9. CDR3 DNA sequence: TGTGCCAGCTTTACTGGACAGGGGTATACCGGGGAGCTGTTTTTT. The encoded protein is CASFTGQGYTGELFF.

J is TRBJ2-7 and V is TRBV5-5; D is unresolved. Trimming removed 1 base from V and 4 bases from J, with 6 bases in between. Germline V gene sequence: CDR1 SGHKS, CDR2 YYEKEE (reference sequence). The CDR3 totals 12 residues. The CDR3 sequence is CASSLWGYEQYF. CDR3 in DNA: TGTGCCAGCAGCTTGTGGGGTTACGAGCAGTACTTC.

The J gene is TRBJ2-2, the V gene TRBV30; tentatively, D is TRBD2 (5 bases). Looked up from germline, CDR1 is GTSNPN and CDR2 is SVGIG (reference sequence). Trimming cost V 2 bases and J 4 bases, with 11 bases left between them. The CDR3 spans 14 residues. The CDR3 bases are TGTGCCTGGAGTCGAGGGTTCGGCACCGGGGAGCTGTTTTTT. Amino acids: CAWSRGFGTGELFF.

This chain connects TRBV2 to TRBJ2-7; TRBD2 matches at 7 bases. The V gene's germline CDR1 is SNHLY and CDR2 FYNNEI. CDR3 size: 13 residues. Trimming cost V 6 bases and J 6 bases; bases outside gene matches: 8. CDR3 sequence: CASSAMTSFEQYF. DNA of the CDR3: TGTGCCAGCAGCGCCATGACTAGCTTCGAGCAGTACTTC. The full variable domain, in which reference TRBV2 and TRBJ2-7 provide the parts outside the CDR3, is EPEVTQTPSHQVTQMGQEVILRCVPISNHLYFYWYRQILGQKVEFLVSFYNNEISEKSEIFDDQFSVERPDGSNFTLKIRSTKLEDSAMYFCASSAMTSFEQYFGPGTRLTVT.

V usage is TRBV5-8 and J usage is TRBJ2-1; D gene unclear. Trimming took 1 base from V and 12 from J, leaving 11 bases between them. The CDR3 spans 12 residues. Germline V gene sequence: CDR1 SGHTS, CDR2 YDEGEE. Here the CDR3 DNA reads TGTGCCAGCAGCTTGCCCCCTTACGGGCAGTTCTTC. It is translated as CASSLPPYGQFF.

The chain carries TRBV6-1 and TRBJ1-2, with D tentatively TRBD1 (5 bases). This CDR3 region has 12 residues. Germline assignment: CDR1 MNHNS and CDR2 SASEGT. Trimming stripped 1 base from V and 8 bases from J, with 8 bases between. DNA for the CDR3: TGTGCCAGCAGTGAAGGGGGCCGCGGCTACACCTTC. Translated, it gives CASSEGGRGYTF.